Below are 11 T cell receptor beta chains sequenced from a single sample in a study of OX40 agonist ivuxolimab in advanced cancers. Clones were read by immunoSEQ multiplex PCR, and TCRdb kept only the in-frame ones, dropping some. The data contain over 5,500 clones, 75% to 90% of them singletons. This specimen was CD4+ or CD8+ T cells sorted from blood, taken in a trial of the OX40 agonist ivuxolimab. Receptors were obtained from an adult with an advanced solid tumor such as melanoma, head and neck, liver or kidney cancer.

The CDR3 here is CASGWAGGNYGYTF. In DNA form, the CDR3 reads TGTGCCAGCGGGTGGGCAGGGGGCAACTATGGCTACACCTTC. This chain uses TRBV19 with TRBJ1-2; 8 nucleotides agree with TRBD1. Germline loops: CDR1 LNHDA, CDR2 SQIVND (reference sequence). This CDR3 comprises 14 residues. The ends lost 9 bases at V and 2 bases at J; junction bases unmatched: 8.

The chain uses TRBV29-1 and TRBJ2-7; TRBD1 aligns across 8 bases. The junction had 3 bases not matched to a gene; V was cut back by 4 bases and J by 1 base. The CDR3 totals 13 residues. Germline V gene data show CDR1 as SQVTM and CDR2 as ANQGSEA. DNA for the CDR3: TGCAGCGTTGTGTGGGACAGGTCCTACGAGCAGTACTTC. This encodes CSVVWDRSYEQYF.

The chain joins TRBV5-4 to TRBJ1-1; D gene uncertain. The CDR3 loop spans 15 amino acids. V was cut by 2 bases and J by 0 bases, with 11 bases left in between. Germline V gives CDR1 SGHNT, CDR2 YYREEE (reference sequence). The CDR3: CASSLRVDMNTEAFF. CDR3 DNA sequence: TGTGCCAGCAGCTTAAGGGTAGACATGAACACTGAAGCTTTCTTT.

The chain recombines TRBV28 with TRBJ1-5; D gene uncertain. With 1 base removed from V and 3 bases from J, the gap between germline ends came to 7 bases. CDR3 length: 14 residues. Looked up from germline, CDR1 is MDHEN and CDR2 is SYDVKM. CDR3 sequence (DNA): TGTGCCAGCAGTTTATTTCCACCCAATCAGCCCCAGCATTTT. Translation: CASSLFPPNQPQHF.

A few counts support this clone. The chain employs TRBV28 and TRBJ2-3; D might be TRBD2 (5 bases). V was cut by 0 bases and J by 6 bases, with 25 bases left in between. Germline V CDR1 and CDR2: MDHEN, SYDVKM. The CDR3 is 19 residues long. As DNA, the CDR3 is TGTGCCAGCAGTTTATGGGCCAGTTCGGACTCAGAGGCTGTTGATACGCAGTATTTT. It yields the protein CASSLWASSDSEAVDTQYF.

V is TRBV5-4 and J is TRBJ1-1; D is unclear. CDR3 length: 14 amino acids. Deletions cut 4 bases from V and 4 bases from J, with 14 bases between. The germline CDR1 and CDR2 sequences are SGHNT and YYREEE (reference sequence). Written as DNA, the CDR3 is TGTGCCAGCAGCCAAGAGCGGGCAGGCACTGAAGCTTTCTTT. As protein: CASSQERAGTEAFF.

The chain couples TRBV6-1 to TRBJ1-3; 7 bases map to TRBD1. CDR3 length: 15 residues. Germline V CDR1 and CDR2: MNHNS, SASEGT. With V trimmed by 7 bases and J by 0 bases, 6 bases remained unmatched. The CDR3: CASTEDRNSGNTIYF. In nucleotides, the CDR3 is TGTGCCAGCACCGAGGACAGGAACTCTGGAAACACCATATATTTT.

This clone turned up a few times. This sample includes further DNA sequences coding for the same CDR3. The J gene is TRBJ2-1, the V gene TRBV19; D perhaps matches TRBD1 (5 bases). The germline gives CDR1 LNHDA, CDR2 SQIVND (reference sequence). Deletions cut 3 bases from V and 4 bases from J, with 10 bases between. This CDR3 region has 14 residues. The CDR3 here is CASSIGARYNEQFF. The CDR3 DNA reads as TGTGCCAGTAGTATTGGGGCAAGGTACAATGAGCAGTTCTTC.

V is TRBV2 and J is TRBJ1-5; 8 bases agree with TRBD1. The CDR3 length is 15 residues. Per germline, CDR1 SNHLY and CDR2 FYNNEI. Trimming removed 1 base from V and 1 base from J; junction bases left unmatched: 0. The DNA for the CDR3 is TGTGCCAGCAGTGAAGGGACAGGGAGCAATCAGCCCCAGCATTTT. Protein: CASSEGTGSNQPQHF.

This clone was seen once. This chain links TRBV30 with TRBJ2-2; D possibly corresponds to TRBD2 (5 bases). The CDR3 is 14 amino acids. From germline, CDR1 is GTSNPN and CDR2 SVGIG (reference sequence). V lost 2 bases and J lost 6, with 13 bases in between. DNA of the CDR3: TGTGCCTGGAGTTCGGGAAATCGTCCCGGGGAGCTGTTTTTT. Its protein is CAWSSGNRPGELFF.

The chain links TRBV7-9 to TRBJ2-5; 8 nucleotides align to TRBD1. Trimming cost V 2 bases and J 5 bases; bases outside gene matches: 7. Per the germline V gene, CDR1 is SEHNR and CDR2 is FQNEAQ (reference sequence). The CDR3 runs 15 residues. The CDR3 nucleotides read TGTGCCAGCAGCTTAATGGGACAGGAGCTTGAGACCCAGTACTTC. Its translation is CASSLMGQELETQYF. Full variable domain (remainder filled in from reference TRBV7-9 and TRBJ2-5): DTGVSQNPRHKITKRGQNVTFRCDPISEHNRLYWYRQTLGQGPEFLTYFQNEAQLEKSRLLSDRFSAERPKGSFSTLEIQRTEQGDSAMYLCASSLMGQELETQYFGPGTRLLVL.